This T cell receptor (beta chain) was profiled in a study of control samples from healthy donors and cancer patients. Trimming cost V 2 bases and J 2 bases, with 12 bases left between them. The CDR3 contains 15 residues. Germline V gives CDR1 MNHNS, CDR2 SASEGT. TCRdb's table, derived via immunoSEQ multiplex PCR, lists solely in-frame clones and lacks some. Seen here are tens of thousands of clones, 90% to 95% observed once, and the top ten hold around 1.5%. The sample was blood. The origin of this receptor is a woman in her 30s in good health. The chain carries TRBV6-1 and TRBJ1-2, with D possibly TRBD1 on 6 matching bases. The CDR3 DNA reads TGTGCCAGCAGTGAACCAGGGGTGGCAAACTATGGCTACACCTTC. Translation: CASSEPGVANYGYTF.